The 27 T cell receptor beta chains below all came from one sample that was sequenced in a study of blood T cell repertoires in COVID-19. The repertoire was sequenced with immunoSEQ multiplex PCR; TCRdb's copy has only in-frame clones and lacks some. This table has some 430,000 clones, roughly 88% appearing once. Sequences were obtained from PBMCs or T cells enriched from blood (not recorded which). Every receptor here comes from a man aged 18 to 35 who had recovered from COVID-19.

The chain carries TRBV21-1 and TRBJ2-1; TRBD2 is taken as the D call from the table, unchecked against the DNA. TRBV21-1 is a listed pseudogene. The CDR3 has 17 residues. The CDR3 nucleotides are TGTGCCAGCAGCAAAGAGCCTAGCGGGAGGCTGTACAATGAGCAGTTCTTC. It yields the protein CASSKEPSGRLYNEQFF.

The chain carries TRBV7-9 and TRBJ2-3; 9 positions match TRBD2. CDR3 size: 15 residues. Germline CDR1 reads SEHNR; CDR2 reads FQNEAQ (reference sequence). The V gene end was trimmed by 1 base and the J gene end by 3 bases; junction bases not matched to a gene: 2. In DNA, the CDR3 is TGTGCCAGCAGCTTAGTAGCGGGAGCGACAGATACGCAGTATTTT. Protein product: CASSLVAGATDTQYF.

V usage is TRBV21-1 and J usage is TRBJ1-2. TRBV21-1 has pseudogene status. This CDR3 spans 14 amino acids. The CDR3 region has the DNA TGTGCCAGCAGCAAAGAGGGGGGGTGTTTTTTCTACACCTTC. It yields the protein CASSKEGGCFFYTF.

The chain is built from TRBV6-5 and TRBJ2-1; 7 bases map to TRBD2. The CDR3 covers 15 residues. V was clipped by 2 bases and J by 5 bases; unmatched bases: 6. CDR1 and CDR2 from the germline V gene are MNHEY and SVGAGI. The CDR3 bases are TGTGCCAGCAGTTACATGCGGGGGAGTAACAATGAGCAGTTCTTC. Protein product: CASSYMRGSNNEQFF.

This chain uses TRBV2 with TRBJ1-5; the D is unclear. Germline CDR1 is SNHLY and CDR2 is FYNNEI. The V gene lost 3 bases and the J gene lost 11 bases, with 17 bases spanning the gap. The CDR3 length is 14 residues. DNA of the CDR3: TGTGCCAGCAGTGAGGAGGCAAGGGCCCGGACCCAGCATTTT. It specifies CASSEEARARTQHF. Full variable domain (outside the CDR3, taken from reference TRBV2 and TRBJ1-5): EPEVTQTPSHQVTQMGQEVILRCVPISNHLYFYWYRQILGQKVEFLVSFYNNEISEKSEIFDDQFSVERPDGSNFTLKIRSTKLEDSAMYFCASSEEARARTQHFGDGTRLSIL.

The rearrangement uses TRBV29-1 and TRBJ2-5; D unresolved. The V and J ends lost 1 base and 5 bases respectively, with 11 bases between them. The CDR3 is 13 amino acids. Germline V CDR1 and CDR2: SQVTM, ANQGSEA. The CDR3 protein is CSVEVSGHETQYF. The CDR3 DNA is TGCAGCGTTGAAGTTTCAGGTCATGAGACCCAGTACTTC.

The rearrangement links TRBV2 to TRBJ1-2; D unresolved. Germline CDR1 is SNHLY and CDR2 is FYNNEI. This CDR3 contains 11 residues. V lost 3 bases and J 6 bases, leaving 5 bases between the germline ends. CDR3 in amino acids: CASSEPDGYTF. The CDR3 bases are TGTGCCAGCAGTGAGCCAGATGGCTACACCTTC. The whole variable domain, remainder taken from reference TRBV2 and TRBJ1-2, is EPEVTQTPSHQVTQMGQEVILRCVPISNHLYFYWYRQILGQKVEFLVSFYNNEISEKSEIFDDQFSVERPDGSNFTLKIRSTKLEDSAMYFCASSEPDGYTFGSGTRLTVV.

V usage is TRBV4-1 and J usage is TRBJ1-2; D remains unclear. The V end was cut by 4 bases, the J end by 0 bases, with 12 bases between. Germline assignment: CDR1 MGHRA and CDR2 YSYEKL. This CDR3 is 15 amino acids long. Here the CDR3 DNA reads TGCGCCAGCAGCCCTTGGGAGGCAGCTAACTATGGCTACACCTTC. This gives the protein CASSPWEAANYGYTF.

The rearrangement links TRBV7-3 to TRBJ2-1; D gene unclear. V was pared by 1 base and J by 5 bases, with 9 bases between. CDR1 and CDR2 from the germline V gene are SGHTA and FQGTGA. This CDR3 contains 14 residues. CDR3 DNA: TGTGCCAGCAGCTTAAAAGATAGCAACAATGAGCAGTTCTTC. Its protein is CASSLKDSNNEQFF.

The rearrangement uses TRBV19 and TRBJ1-2, with D tentatively TRBD1 (5 bases). Germline-derived CDR1 and CDR2 are LNHDA and SQIVND (reference sequence). This CDR3 spans 11 amino acids. Trimming left V 11 bases short and J 7 bases short, with 14 bases between. CDR3 in DNA: TGTGCCGCAAGCAAGGGGCCTGGCTACACCTTC. Amino acids: CAASKGPGYTF.

J is TRBJ1-1 and V is TRBV27; 11 bases are a match to TRBD1. Per germline, CDR1 MNHEY and CDR2 SMNVEV (reference sequence). The CDR3 loop spans 13 amino acids. After removal of 7 bases from V and 6 bases from J, the junction contained 4 bases not matched to a gene. Here the CDR3 reads CASTWTGGSEAFF. CDR3 bases: TGTGCCAGCACTTGGACAGGGGGCTCTGAAGCTTTCTTT.

The chain joins TRBV12-3 or TRBV12-4 to TRBJ1-6; the D is unclear. The V end was cut by 6 bases, the J end by 8 bases, with 8 bases between. CDR3 size: 12 residues. The DNA for the CDR3 is TGTGCCAGCAGAACAGTTGATTCACCCCTCCACTTT. Encoded protein: CASRTVDSPLHF.

The rearrangement uses TRBV2 and TRBJ1-6; D remains ambiguous. V was trimmed by 10 bases and J by 8 bases, leaving 15 bases between them. The CDR3 is 13 residues long. Germline CDR1 is SNHLY and CDR2 is FYNNEI. CDR3 coding DNA: TGTGCCACTCACCAACTGAGGGATTCACCCCTCCACTTT. Its translation is CATHQLRDSPLHF.

This chain joins TRBV13 and TRBJ1-4; tentatively, D is TRBD1 (6 bases). The CDR3 is 14 residues long. V lost 7 bases, J lost 7 bases, and 16 bases lay in between. Germline V CDR1 and CDR2: PRHDT, FYEKMQ (reference sequence). The DNA of the CDR3 is TGTGCCAGCACCTCCGGGGGGGCAGGTGAAAAACTGTTTTTT. Amino acids: CASTSGGAGEKLFF.

The gene calls are TRBV19 and TRBJ2-2; 8 nucleotides match TRBD1. There are 15 residues in the CDR3. Looked up from germline, CDR1 is LNHDA and CDR2 is SQIVND (reference sequence). The junction had 6 bases not matched to a gene; V was cut back by 8 bases and J by 1 base. CDR3 in amino acids: CASQIGTGNTGELFF. The CDR3 DNA follows: TGTGCCAGTCAGATCGGGACAGGGAACACCGGGGAGCTGTTTTTT. Filled out from reference TRBV19 and TRBJ2-2, the complete variable domain reads DGGITQSPKYLFRKEGQNVTLSCEQNLNHDAMYWYRQDPGQGLRLIYYSQIVNDFQKGDIAEGYSVSREKKESFPLTVTSAQKNPTAFYLCASQIGTGNTGELFFGEGSRLTVL.

The chain carries TRBV3-1 (or the pseudogene TRBV3-2) and TRBJ2-5; 10 bases fit TRBD1. CDR3 length: 15 amino acids. J was trimmed by 5 bases and V by 1 base; bases with no gene match: 4. Germline V gene data show CDR1 as LGHDT and CDR2 as YNNKEL (reference sequence). The CDR3 is CASSQGQGAYETQYF. The DNA for the CDR3 is TGTGCCAGCAGCCAAGGACAGGGGGCTTACGAGACCCAGTACTTC.

Comments on this clone: One end of the junction fails to match germline, which may point to a read error. The chain carries TRBV3-1 (or the pseudogene TRBV3-2) and TRBJ1-5, with D perhaps matching TRBD1 (6 bases). The CDR3 runs to 14 residues. From germline, CDR1 is LGHDT and CDR2 YNNKEL (reference sequence). CDR3 bases: TGTGCCAGCAGTCAAGGCGTAGGGGGTCAGCCCCAGCATTTT. Translated: CASSQGVGGQPQHF.

The chain uses TRBV7-2 and TRBJ2-2; possible D gene TRBD2, 6 bases. The CDR3 extends over 17 amino acids. Germline CDR1 is SGHTA and CDR2 is FQGNSA. V was clipped by 4 bases and J by 4 bases, with 19 bases between them. The CDR3 sequence: CASSSGPPKRVTGELFF. The CDR3 DNA is TGTGCCAGCAGCTCTGGACCCCCCAAGCGGGTCACCGGGGAGCTGTTTTTT.

This clone came up once. V is TRBV3-1 (or the pseudogene TRBV3-2) and J is TRBJ1-3; D perhaps matches TRBD1 (5 bases). Germline V gene data show CDR1 as LGHDT and CDR2 as YNNKEL (reference sequence). The CDR3 totals 14 residues. V was shortened by 5 bases and J by 1 base, with 9 bases between the two germline ends. This chain's CDR3 is CASSSSGSGNTIYF. As DNA, the CDR3 is TGTGCCAGCAGCTCCTCAGGGTCTGGAAACACCATATATTTT.

The V gene is TRBV3-1 (or the pseudogene TRBV3-2), the J gene TRBJ2-5; a possible D gene is TRBD2 (6 bases). V was cut by 2 bases and J by 4 bases, with 8 bases left in between. Germline V gene lookup returns CDR1 LGHDT and CDR2 YNNKEL (reference sequence). The CDR3 loop spans 13 amino acids. The CDR3, as DNA: TGTGCCAGCAGCCAACTCGGGGGAGAGACCCAGTACTTC. Encoded protein: CASSQLGGETQYF.

The chain joins TRBV18 to TRBJ1-1; D is possibly TRBD1 (5 bases). The germline CDR1 and CDR2 sequences are KGHSH and LQKENI. V dropped 6 bases and J dropped 0 bases, with 20 bases sitting between them. The length of the CDR3 is 17 residues. DNA of the CDR3: TGTGCCAGCTCCGAACTAAAATACGGGGGACTGAACACTGAAGCTTTCTTT. Its translation is CASSELKYGGLNTEAFF. Full variable domain (missing parts from reference TRBV18 and TRBJ1-1): NAGVMQNPRHLVRRRGQEARLRCSPMKGHSHVYWYRQLPEEGLKFMVYLQKENIIDESGMPKERFSAEFPKEGPSILRIQQVVRGDSAAYFCASSELKYGGLNTEAFFGQGTRLTVV.

The CDR3 here is CASSLGTSGINEQFF. In nucleotides, the CDR3 is TGTGCCAGCAGCTTAGGGACTAGCGGGATTAATGAGCAGTTCTTC. The J gene is TRBJ2-1, the V gene TRBV5-4; 13 bases are shared with TRBD2. Germline CDR1 is SGHNT and CDR2 is YYREEE (reference sequence). The junction had 3 bases not matched to a gene; V was cut back by 2 bases and J by 7 bases. There are 15 residues in the CDR3.

This sequence joins TRBV19 and TRBJ1-5; D unclear. Trimming stripped 4 bases from V and 3 bases from J, with 13 bases between. This CDR3 comprises 15 residues. In germline, CDR1 is LNHDA, CDR2 SQIVND (reference sequence). The chain's CDR3 is CASSRAGSINQPQHF. CDR3 DNA: TGTGCCAGTAGTAGGGCAGGTTCTATCAATCAGCCCCAGCATTTT.

V gene TRBV9 combines with J gene TRBJ2-7, with 8 bases lining up with TRBD2. The CDR3 totals 15 residues. The germline gives CDR1 SGDLS, CDR2 YYNGEE. The J segment lost 6 bases and the V segment lost 0 bases, leaving 8 bases of the junction unmatched. Here the CDR3 reads CASSVEHGRVVEQYF. The CDR3 nucleotides read TGTGCCAGCAGCGTAGAACACGGGAGGGTAGTCGAGCAGTACTTC.

The CDR3 DNA sequence: TGTGCCAGCAGTAACAGGGACACCGGGGAGCTGTTTTTT. Protein: CASSNRDTGELFF. This rearrangement joins TRBV12-3 or TRBV12-4 to TRBJ2-2, with D tentatively TRBD1 (6 bases). This CDR3 is 13 amino acids long. V was clipped by 5 bases and J by 3 bases, with 7 bases between them.

DNA for the CDR3: TGTGCCAGCTCACGCGGGACAGGGGGCGTCTATGGCTACACCTTC. This gives the protein CASSRGTGGVYGYTF. J is TRBJ1-2 and V is TRBV18, with TRBD1 identical over 12 bases. With V trimmed by 4 bases and J by 4 bases, 4 bases remained unmatched. Per germline, CDR1 KGHSH and CDR2 LQKENI. The length of the CDR3 is 15 residues.

This clone was observed once. The chain recombines TRBV12-5 with TRBJ1-1; D not resolved. Germline CDR1 LGHNT, CDR2 FRNRAP. There are 13 residues in the CDR3. V lost 6 bases to trimming and J lost 3 bases, with 11 bases between them. CDR3 residues: CASGTTLHTEAFF. Written as DNA, the CDR3 is TGTGCTAGTGGGACGACACTCCACACTGAAGCTTTCTTT.